What follows are 23 T cell receptor beta chains derived from one specimen sequenced in a study of cytomegalovirus exposure and HLA in healthy donors. PCR was performed using 60 Vbeta and 13 Jbeta primers. Clones were read by immunoSEQ multiplex PCR, and TCRdb kept only the in-frame ones, dropping some. The sample includes roughly 150,000 clones, roughly 80% of them seen just once. Material: PBMCs. The receptors shown here come from a man younger than 35 in good health and CMV-seropositive.

The chain joins TRBV13 to TRBJ2-3; 11 nucleotides match TRBD2. There are 17 residues in the CDR3. Germline V gives CDR1 PRHDT, CDR2 FYEKMQ (reference sequence). Germline trimming cut 0 bases from V and 5 bases from J; bases unmatched to any gene: 7. The DNA of the CDR3 is TGTGCCAGCAGCTTAGGCCAACTAGCGGGAGCGAAAGATACGCAGTATTTT. Protein: CASSLGQLAGAKDTQYF.

The gene calls are TRBV28 and TRBJ2-2, with D possibly matching TRBD1 (5 bases). The CDR3 has 18 amino acids. CDR1 is MDHEN and CDR2 is SYDVKM in the germline V gene. V was pared by 7 bases and J by 1 base, with 22 bases between. The CDR3 sequence: CASIPAAGILRNTGELFF. The CDR3 coding sequence is TGTGCCAGCATACCGGCTGCAGGGATTCTAAGGAACACCGGGGAGCTGTTTTTT. The entire variable domain, with the rest obtained from reference TRBV28 and TRBJ2-2, is as follows: DVKVTQSSRYLVKRTGEKVFLECVQDMDHENMFWYRQDPGLGLRLIYFSYDVKMKEKGDIPEGYSVSREKKERFSLILESASTNQTSMYLCASIPAAGILRNTGELFFGEGSRLTVL.

This clone has only a few counts. V is TRBV6-1 and J is TRBJ2-5, with TRBD1 matching over 10 bases. Germline values: CDR1 MNHNS, CDR2 SASEGT. This CDR3 contains 16 residues. Unmatched junction bases numbered 9, after V lost 3 bases and J lost 5 bases. The DNA for the CDR3 is TGTGCCAGCAGTGAGACCGGGACAGGGGTGCGGGAGACCCAGTACTTC. Residues: CASSETGTGVRETQYF.

The rearrangement links TRBV28 to TRBJ2-1, with D tentatively TRBD2 (5 bases). Germline V gives CDR1 MDHEN, CDR2 SYDVKM. Trimming pared 5 bases from V and 6 bases from J, leaving 20 bases between. This CDR3 is 16 amino acids long. The CDR3 DNA sequence: TGTGCCAGCAGTCCCCACCTAGCAACTAGGTTCAATGAGCAGTTCTTC. It encodes CASSPHLATRFNEQFF.

This chain connects TRBV7-9 to TRBJ2-3; 7 bases agree with TRBD2. The CDR3 is 18 amino acids. Germline values: CDR1 SEHNR, CDR2 FQNEAQ (reference sequence). The trim removed 5 bases at V and 6 bases at J, leaving 20 bases unmatched. The CDR3 region has the DNA TGTGCCAGCAGCCCGGGTCCTAGCGGCCGGGGGTTGTCCGATACGCAGTATTTT. Translated: CASSPGPSGRGLSDTQYF.

There are a few counts of this clone. The chain links TRBV5-1 to TRBJ2-5; D not resolved. In germline, CDR1 is SGHRS, CDR2 YFSETQ. V gave up 4 bases and J gave up 3 bases, with 16 bases separating them. The CDR3 has 15 amino acids. The CDR3 spells CASSLTQTVKETQYF. The CDR3 coding sequence is TGCGCCAGCAGCCTGACACAGACGGTCAAAGAGACCCAGTACTTC.

This clone is a singleton in its sample. The rearrangement links TRBV5-5 to TRBJ2-3; D call uncertain. The V end was cut by 2 bases, the J end by 0 bases, with 16 bases between. Germline-derived CDR1 and CDR2 are SGHKS and YYEKEE (reference sequence). The CDR3 runs to 17 residues. CDR3 DNA: TGTGCCAGCAGCTTTTCTCCGACTTCTTCGAGCACAGATACGCAGTATTTT. Translating gives CASSFSPTSSSTDTQYF.

This chain uses TRBV5-1 with TRBJ2-2; TRBD2 agrees at 8 bases. The germline CDR1 and CDR2 sequences are SGHRS and YFSETQ. Germline trimming cut 2 bases from V and 2 bases from J; bases unmatched to any gene: 2. There are 15 residues in the CDR3. CDR3 sequence reads: CASSLTSGNTGELFF. The CDR3 coding sequence is TGCGCCAGCAGCTTAACTAGCGGAAACACCGGGGAGCTGTTTTTT.

V is TRBV7-2 and J is TRBJ2-3; perhaps TRBD2 as D (6 bases). Trimming took off 5 bases at V and 2 bases at J, with 14 bases between the two ends. The CDR3 loop spans 15 amino acids. Germline V gives CDR1 SGHTA, CDR2 FQGNSA. CDR3 sequence reads: CASSPWTITTDTQYF. The CDR3, as DNA: TGTGCCAGCAGCCCTTGGACTATTACCACAGATACGCAGTATTTT.

Only a few counts were recorded for this clone. V gene TRBV5-1 combines with J gene TRBJ1-1; D unclear. V lost 0 bases, J lost 1 base, and 7 bases lay in between. The germline V gene has CDR1 SGHRS and CDR2 YFSETQ. The CDR3 has 14 residues. The CDR3 DNA reads TGCGCCAGCAGCTTGGACAGTTGGAACACTGAAGCTTTCTTT. Translated: CASSLDSWNTEAFF.

The chain couples TRBV28 to TRBJ2-7; maybe TRBD2 (6 bases). Germline V CDR1 and CDR2: MDHEN, SYDVKM. Trimming removed 6 bases from V and 2 bases from J, with 14 bases in between. The CDR3 is 14 amino acids. CDR3 coding DNA: TGTGCCAGCAGGCGGGACCTTCCCGCCTACGAGCAGTACTTC. Amino acids: CASRRDLPAYEQYF.

This chain connects TRBV5-4 to TRBJ2-1; D might be TRBD2 (6 bases). The germline V and J ends were trimmed by 7 bases and 5 bases, with 19 bases remaining between them. The CDR3 totals 15 residues. The germline gives CDR1 SGHNT, CDR2 YYREEE (reference sequence). CDR3 sequence reads: CASYAGGLADNEQFF. CDR3 nucleotides: TGTGCCAGCTACGCCGGAGGGCTAGCCGACAATGAGCAGTTCTTC.

The genes are TRBV6-1 and TRBJ1-4; D remains unclear. There are 14 residues in the CDR3. With 0 bases removed from V and 6 bases from J, the gap between germline ends came to 8 bases. Per germline, CDR1 MNHNS and CDR2 SASEGT. DNA for the CDR3: TGTGCCAGCAGTGAAGCACGGAGGGATGAAAAACTGTTTTTT. Translating gives CASSEARRDEKLFF.

V and J are TRBV9 and TRBJ2-1; 9 bases are shared with TRBD2. The germline CDR1 and CDR2 sequences are SGDLS and YYNGEE. This CDR3 has 14 amino acids. Trimming removed 3 bases from V and 7 bases from J; junction bases left unmatched: 5. CDR3 region: CASSGSGSLNEQFF. The CDR3 coding sequence is TGTGCCAGCAGCGGTAGCGGGAGTTTGAATGAGCAGTTCTTC.

The gene calls are TRBV5-1 and TRBJ2-2; D may be TRBD2 (6 bases). Germline CDR1 and CDR2: SGHRS and YFSETQ. Trimming pared 2 bases from V and 3 bases from J, leaving 11 bases between. CDR3 length: 15 residues. CDR3 amino acids: CASSFRDFDTGELFF. DNA of the CDR3: TGCGCCAGCAGCTTCAGGGACTTTGACACCGGGGAGCTGTTTTTT.

The genes are TRBV25-1 and TRBJ1-3; D remains unclear. The germline gives CDR1 MGHDK, CDR2 SYGVNS. Trimming took 3 bases from V and 3 from J, leaving 15 bases between them. This CDR3 is 16 amino acids long. The CDR3 nucleotides read TGTGCCAGCAGTGATGAAAGCCATAACTATGGAAACACCATATATTTT. This codes for CASSDESHNYGNTIYF.

The gene calls are TRBV4-2 and TRBJ2-1; 8 nucleotides match TRBD2. The CDR3 spans 17 residues. V lost 4 bases to trimming and J lost 2 bases; unmatched junction nucleotides: 10. Germline values: CDR1 LGHNA, CDR2 YNFKEQ. CDR3 in amino acids: CASSPESGSNAYNEQFF. CDR3 bases: TGTGCCAGCAGCCCAGAAAGCGGGAGTAATGCCTACAATGAGCAGTTCTTC.

The V call is TRBV5-1, the J call TRBJ2-2; possibly TRBD1 for D (5 bases). Germline values: CDR1 SGHRS, CDR2 YFSETQ. CDR3 size: 15 residues. V lost 3 bases, J lost 5 bases, and 14 bases lay in between. CDR3 bases: TGCGCCAGCAGCTCCAGCCGGACAAGGACCGGGGAGCTGTTTTTT. Its protein is CASSSSRTRTGELFF.

The chain joins TRBV18 to TRBJ2-1, with 7 bases that match TRBD2. Per germline, CDR1 KGHSH and CDR2 LQKENI. CDR3 size: 14 residues. V was clipped by 3 bases and J by 8 bases; unmatched bases: 7. In nucleotides, the CDR3 is TGTGCCAGCTCACCTAAGCGGGAAAGATATGAGCAGTTCTTC. The encoded protein is CASSPKRERYEQFF.

The J gene is TRBJ2-2, the V gene TRBV2, with 7 nucleotides matching TRBD2. The CDR3 loop spans 15 amino acids. Germline CDR1 and CDR2: SNHLY and FYNNEI. Trimming removed 7 bases from V and 0 bases from J; junction bases left unmatched: 5. CDR3 in amino acids: CASKRDYPNTGELFF. The CDR3 DNA sequence: TGTGCCAGCAAAAGGGACTACCCGAACACCGGGGAGCTGTTTTTT.

The V and J genes are TRBV15 and TRBJ2-5; D gene ambiguous. This CDR3 has 16 residues. Between the trimmed V and J ends, which lost 0 bases and 4 bases, there was a span of 15 bases. The germline V gene encodes CDR1 LNHNV and CDR2 YYDKDF (reference sequence). This CDR3 reads CATSRDSQVITETQYF. In nucleotides, the CDR3 is TGTGCCACCAGCAGAGATTCCCAGGTCATCACAGAGACCCAGTACTTC.

The chain carries TRBV10-3 and TRBJ1-4; tentative D call: TRBD1 (5 bases). Trimming removed 5 bases from V and 11 bases from J, with 15 bases in between. The CDR3 runs 13 residues. Germline V CDR1 and CDR2: ENHRY, SYGVKD. The CDR3 coding sequence is TGTGCCATCAGTCAGGGCCATGGTGACAAACTGTTTTTT. It specifies CAISQGHGDKLFF.

The chain joins TRBV5-1 to TRBJ2-1; 9 bases match TRBD2. CDR3 size: 16 residues. Germline loops: CDR1 SGHRS, CDR2 YFSETQ. Trimming took 6 bases from V and 8 from J; bases not matched to a gene: 15. The CDR3 loop is CASTQSVSSGNYEQFF. The DNA of the CDR3 is TGCGCCAGCACCCAATCCGTCTCTAGCGGGAACTATGAGCAGTTCTTC. Full variable domain (rest looked up from reference TRBV5-1 and TRBJ2-1): KAGVTQTPRYLIKTRGQQVTLSCSPISGHRSVSWYQQTPGQGLQFLFEYFSETQRNKGNFPGRFSGRQFSNSRSEMNVSTLELGDSALYLCASTQSVSSGNYEQFFGPGTRLTVL.